The rows below give T cell receptor beta chains drawn from one sample of a study of blood T cells in healthy people across ages. TCRdb ran MiXCR on the 5' RACE reads and lists one entry per CDR3 protein. The sample carries 800,000 to 900,000 distinct CDR3 sequences, 60% to 80% recorded once. The specimen sequenced was blood. The source is a man under 40 in good health. Each CDR3 is given with its conserved first and last residue. Fields, in order: J gene, D gene, V gene, clone size, CDR3 protein, CDR3 DNA. D genes are given only for firm matches. Expanded clones get a size class; other rows say once, few or many, or leave the size out.

TRBJ2-2 | TRBD1 | TRBV20-1 | few | CSASRDRGTGELFF | TGCAGTGCTAGTCGAGACAGGGGCACCGGGGAGCTGTTTTTT
TRBJ2-7 | NA | TRBV5-1 | few | CASSLEVTGNFGEQYF | TGCGCCAGCAGCTTGGAAGTTACAGGGAATTTTGGCGAGCAGTACTTC
TRBJ2-4 | TRBD1 | TRBV27 | NA | CASSSGTVANIQYF | TGTGCCAGCAGTTCTGGGACAGTTGCCAACATTCAGTACTTC
TRBJ2-3 | NA | TRBV6-1 | NA | CASRAGVRDDTQYF | TGTGCCAGCAGGGCCGGGGTTAGAGATGATACGCAGTATTTT
TRBJ1-6 | NA | TRBV12-3/TRBV12-4 | NA | CASSFKGSRSPLHF | TGTGCCAGCAGTTTTAAGGGGTCTCGCTCACCCCTCCACTTT
TRBJ2-7 | NA | TRBV3-1 | NA | CASSQHATGYPYEQYF | TGTGCCAGCAGCCAACATGCCACAGGGTACCCCTACGAGCAGTACTTC
TRBJ2-7 | NA | TRBV6-1 | few | CASSLQRGAYEQYF | TGTGCCAGCAGCCTCCAGAGAGGGGCCTACGAGCAGTACTTC
TRBJ2-1 | NA | TRBV4-2 | once | CASSQVGQYNEQFF | TGTGCCAGCAGCCAAGTAGGCCAATACAATGAGCAGTTCTTC
TRBJ1-2 | NA | TRBV7-9 | NA | CASSLEGITSYGYTF | TGTGCCAGCAGCTTAGAAGGGATTACTAGCTATGGCTACACCTTC
TRBJ2-5 | TRBD2 | TRBV12-3/TRBV12-4 | NA | CASRQSGTRGQETQYF | TGTGCCAGCAGGCAATCCGGGACTAGGGGGCAAGAGACCCAGTACTTC
TRBJ1-6 | NA | TRBV18 | few | CASSPRGGLGNSPLHF | TGTGCCAGCTCACCTCGCGGGGGGCTGGGGAATTCACCCCTCCACTTT
TRBJ2-7 | NA | TRBV11-3 | many | CASSLGRSSDEQYF | TGTGCCAGCAGCTTAGGTCGGAGTAGCGACGAGCAGTACTTC
TRBJ1-6 | NA | TRBV7-2 | once | CASSPGGGYSPLHF | TGTGCCAGCAGCCCCGGCGGAGGCTATTCACCCCTCCACTTT
TRBJ2-3 | NA | TRBV28 | few | CASSPSGPLRDTQYF | TGTGCCAGCAGTCCATCGGGGCCTTTACGGGATACGCAGTATTTT
TRBJ2-1 | TRBD2 | TRBV6-2/TRBV6-3 | NA | CASSGTASGRLVNEQFF | TGTGCCAGCAGTGGCACCGCTAGCGGGAGACTTGTCAATGAGCAGTTCTTC
TRBJ1-4 | NA | TRBV12-3/TRBV12-4 | NA | CASSLQAFDEKLFF | TGTGCCAGCAGTTTACAAGCCTTTGATGAAAAACTGTTTTTT
TRBJ2-4 | NA | TRBV6-5 | NA | CASRALAKNIQYF | TGTGCCAGCCGGGCCCTCGCCAAAAACATTCAGTACTTC
TRBJ2-5 | TRBD2 | TRBV7-3 | NA | CASTAGLAGLQETQYF | TGTGCCAGCACCGCTGGACTAGCGGGGCTCCAAGAGACCCAGTACTTC
TRBJ2-7 | TRBD2 | TRBV6-6 | NA | CASSYPQAGDYEQYF | TGTGCCAGCAGTTACCCACAAGCGGGGGACTACGAGCAGTACTTC
TRBJ2-7 | NA | TRBV30 | NA | CAWSVPREWTKNTQYF | TGTGCCTGGAGTGTACCCAGGGAGTGGACCAAAAACACTCAGTACTTC
TRBJ2-7 | NA | TRBV7-2 | NA | CASSLAAQIYEQYF | TGTGCCAGCAGCTTAGCCGCTCAAATCTACGAGCAGTACTTC
TRBJ2-6 | TRBD2 | TRBV20-1 | NA | CSATSGGLISGANVLTF | TGCAGTGCAACTAGCGGGGGACTGATCTCTGGGGCCAACGTCCTGACTTTC
TRBJ1-6 | TRBD1 | TRBV16 | few | CASSLGTGDDNSPLHF | TGTGCCAGCAGCCTTGGGACAGGGGATGATAATTCACCCCTCCACTTT
TRBJ2-7 | NA | TRBV14 | NA | CASSQSRVEQYF | TGTGCCAGCAGCCAAAGCAGGGTGGAGCAGTACTTC
TRBJ1-5 | NA | TRBV12-3/TRBV12-4 | NA | CASSLLENQPQHF | TGTGCCAGCAGTTTATTAGAAAATCAGCCCCAGCATTTT
TRBJ2-3 | NA | TRBV4-2 | few | CASSPSTSADTQYF | TGTGCCAGCAGCCCCAGCACTTCGGCAGATACGCAGTATTTT
TRBJ2-1 | NA | TRBV29-1 | NA | CSVVGDRRSYNEQFF | TGCAGCGTTGTGGGCGACAGGCGCTCCTACAATGAGCAGTTCTTC
TRBJ2-3 | NA | TRBV29-1 | NA | CSVTRALSTDTQYF | TGCAGCGTTACCCGGGCCCTTAGCACAGATACGCAGTATTTT
TRBJ2-4 | NA | TRBV27 | NA | CASSPNPVSGKNIQYF | TGTGCCAGCAGTCCAAATCCGGTCAGCGGCAAAAACATTCAGTACTTC
TRBJ2-3 | TRBD1 | TRBV12-3/TRBV12-4 | NA | CASSSGQKADTQYF | TGTGCCAGCAGTTCGGGACAGAAAGCAGATACGCAGTATTTT
TRBJ2-7 | NA | TRBV10-3 | NA | CAISEPGPLSYEQYF | TGTGCCATCAGTGAGCCGGGACCGCTCTCCTACGAGCAGTACTTC
TRBJ1-5 | NA | TRBV3-1 | NA | CASSAGIHQPQHF | TGTGCCAGCAGCGCGGGAATCCATCAGCCCCAGCATTTT
TRBJ2-1 | TRBD1 | TRBV20-1 | NA | CSARGGTGGLNNEQFF | TGCAGTGCTAGAGGAGGGACAGGGGGCCTGAACAATGAGCAGTTCTTC
TRBJ1-6 | TRBD1 | TRBV4-3 | once | CASSQGTGGFNSPLHF | TGCGCCAGCAGCCAAGGGACAGGGGGCTTTAATTCACCCCTCCACTTT
TRBJ2-7 | NA | TRBV19 | NA | CATGGNRWREQYF | TGTGCCACCGGGGGAAACAGGTGGCGTGAGCAGTACTTC
TRBJ2-3 | NA | TRBV20-1 | NA | CSAPRTDTDTQYF | TGCAGTGCACCCAGGACAGACACAGATACGCAGTATTTT
TRBJ1-6 | NA | TRBV9 | NA | CASSGQGSYNSSLHF | TGTGCCAGCAGCGGGCAGGGCTCCTATAATTCATCCCTCCACTTT
TRBJ2-1 | NA | TRBV20-1 | NA | CSATLGGVSYNEQFF | TGCAGTGCTACCCTTGGCGGCGTCTCCTACAATGAGCAGTTCTTC
TRBJ2-3 | NA | TRBV7-3 | NA | CASSPMNTDTQYF | TGTGCCAGCAGCCCAATGAACACAGATACGCAGTATTTT
TRBJ2-1 | NA | TRBV9 | NA | CASSVSGGEYNEQFF | TGTGCCAGCAGCGTTTCCGGAGGGGAATACAATGAGCAGTTCTTC
TRBJ2-7 | TRBD1 | TRBV6-1 | NA | CASSDRGRESSYEQYF | TGTGCCAGCAGTGACAGGGGGCGAGAAAGTTCCTACGAGCAGTACTTC
TRBJ2-1 | NA | TRBV9 | NA | CASSGGSSYNGQFF | TGTGCCAGCAGCGGGGGCAGCTCCTACAATGGGCAGTTCTTC
TRBJ1-6 | NA | TRBV4-3 | NA | CASSQGPGGDSPLHF | TGCGCCAGCAGCCAAGGCCCGGGAGGTGATTCACCCCTCCACTTT
TRBJ2-7 | NA | TRBV20-1 | NA | CSAIPSLSRSGSGSLDVEQYF | TGCAGTGCTATCCCTTCCTTAAGTAGGTCGGGCAGCGGATCCCTTGACGTCGAGCAGTACTTC
TRBJ1-5 | TRBD1 | TRBV27 | NA | CASSSRGTGVQPQHF | TGTGCCAGCAGTTCGAGGGGGACAGGGGTCCAGCCCCAGCATTTT
TRBJ2-5 | NA | TRBV4-2 | few | CASSRGYQETQYF | TGTGCCAGCAGCCGGGGGTACCAAGAGACCCAGTACTTC
TRBJ2-1 | NA | TRBV12-3/TRBV12-4 | NA | CASTDFGANEQFF | TGTGCCAGCACCGACTTCGGGGCAAATGAGCAGTTCTTC
TRBJ2-6 | TRBD1 | TRBV28 | NA | CASSSGGTGFSGANVLTF | TGTGCCAGCAGTTCCGGAGGGACAGGTTTCTCTGGGGCCAACGTCCTGACTTTC
TRBJ2-3 | TRBD2 | TRBV4-3 | many | CASSQGGGGPSDTQYF | TGCGCCAGCAGCCAAGGAGGCGGGGGGCCAAGTGATACGCAGTATTTT
TRBJ2-4 | NA | TRBV9 | few | CASSVGGLNIQYF | TGTGCCAGCAGCGTCGGTGGCTTAAACATTCAGTACTTC
TRBJ2-7 | TRBD1 | TRBV7-2 | once | CASSSSGQGARYEQYF | TGTGCCAGCAGCAGCTCGGGACAGGGGGCCCGATACGAGCAGTACTTC
TRBJ2-7 | NA | TRBV12-3/TRBV12-4 | once | CASVGKSYNEQYF | TGTGCCAGCGTTGGAAAATCCTACAATGAGCAGTACTTC
TRBJ2-7 | NA | TRBV27 | few | CASSVRTLPYEQYF | TGTGCCAGCAGTGTCAGGACCCTTCCCTACGAGCAGTACTTC
TRBJ2-7 | TRBD2 | TRBV5-1 | few | CASSTTPASGGYEQYF | TGCGCCAGCAGCACTACCCCCGCTAGCGGGGGCTACGAGCAGTACTTC
TRBJ2-2 | TRBD1 | TRBV12-3/TRBV12-4 | few | CASSRQGSTGELFF | TGTGCCAGCAGTCGACAGGGGAGCACCGGGGAGCTGTTTTTT